This is a list of T cell receptor beta chains from one sample in a study of cytomegalovirus exposure and HLA in healthy donors. Profiling relied on immunoSEQ multiplex PCR, and the TCRdb table lists in-frame clones only, not all of them. The profile shows 160,000 or so clones, 70% to 80% of them singletons. The sample was PBMCs. The receptors originated from a woman between 50 and 59 years old in good health and CMV-seronegative. The CDR3 runs from the conserved cysteine through the conserved F or W. The D gene is left open where the match is weak. Clone sizes are given selectively: once, few, many, or a class where the clone is expanded.

TGTGCCAGCAGTGAAAAACAGGGGTATCAGCCCCAGCATTTT	CASSEKQGYQPQHF	14	TRBD1	TRBJ1-5	TRBV25-1	.
TGTGCCAGCAGCTCGAAGGTGGAGGGCGGGTATGGCTACACCTTC	CASSSKVEGGYGYTF	15	.	TRBJ1-2	TRBV5-4	.
TGTGCCAGCAGCCCCGCGGAATACGAGCAGTACTTC	CASSPAEYEQYF	12	.	TRBJ2-7	TRBV7-8	.
TGTGCCAGTAGTATAAACCGGGAATACGGGGCCAACGTCCTGACTTTC	CASSINREYGANVLTF	16	.	TRBJ2-6	TRBV19	.
TGTGCCAGCAGGGACGGGGGACGTAGTCAGCCCCAGCATTTT	CASRDGGRSQPQHF	14	.	TRBJ1-5	TRBV28	.
TGTGCCAGCAGCTTCCCCATGAGACGCGGCTACGAGCAGTACTTC	CASSFPMRRGYEQYF	15	.	TRBJ2-7	TRBV13	.
TGTGCCATCAGTGAGCCGGGACTGGGCTTGTCCAATGAGCAGTTCTTC	CAISEPGLGLSNEQFF	16	.	TRBJ2-1	TRBV10-3	.
TGTGCCAGCAGCCCCCAAGCGGGTCCCAGCACAGATACGCAGTATTTT	CASSPQAGPSTDTQYF	16	.	TRBJ2-3	TRBV7-8	.
TGTGCCAGCCTCAATTTACATGGGGCCAGTTCCTACAATGAGCAGTTCTTC	CASLNLHGASSYNEQFF	17	.	TRBJ2-1	TRBV28	.
TGTGCCAGCAGTTCGAACTCCGGGACAGTTCGCTCTGGGGCCAACGTCCTGACTTTC	CASSSNSGTVRSGANVLTF	19	TRBD1	TRBJ2-6	TRBV27	few
TGTGCCAGCAGTCTCCAGGGGGCTCTCTACGAGCAGTACTTC	CASSLQGALYEQYF	14	TRBD1	TRBJ2-7	TRBV27	.
TGTGCCAGCATTTCCTCTTATGGAAACACCATATATTTT	CASISSYGNTIYF	13	.	TRBJ1-3	TRBV27	.
TGCGCCACCACCACCCAGACAGGGGGAGACTATGGCTACACCTTC	CATTTQTGGDYGYTF	15	TRBD1	TRBJ1-2	TRBV5-1	.
TGTGCCAGCAGGACTGACAGGGGGACAGATACGCAGTATTTT	CASRTDRGTDTQYF	14	TRBD1	TRBJ2-3	TRBV6-5	.